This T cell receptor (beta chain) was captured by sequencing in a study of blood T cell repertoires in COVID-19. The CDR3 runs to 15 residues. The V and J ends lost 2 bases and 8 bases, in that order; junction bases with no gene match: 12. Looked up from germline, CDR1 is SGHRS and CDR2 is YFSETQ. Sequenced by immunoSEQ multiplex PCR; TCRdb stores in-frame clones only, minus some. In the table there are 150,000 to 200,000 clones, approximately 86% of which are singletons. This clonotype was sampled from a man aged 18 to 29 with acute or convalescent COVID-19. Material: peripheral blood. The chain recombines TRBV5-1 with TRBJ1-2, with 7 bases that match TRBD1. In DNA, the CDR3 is TGCGCCAGCAGCTTTAACAGGGGAACGTCGGACGGCTACACCTTC. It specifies CASSFNRGTSDGYTF.